The sequence of this T cell receptor beta chain was determined in a study of tumor and adjacent non-tumor tissue in lung cancer. On the study more broadly: Stage I to III disease affected approximately 11 men and roughly 5 women aged about 31 to 80. Each sample yielded 4 million to 4.5 million productive TCRbeta reads on average. Findings of the study overall: Tumor TCR diversity, when higher, was linked to shorter survival.

Concerning this clonotype itself: The antigen is not known.

Germline CDR1 reads SGHAT; CDR2 reads FQNNGV. The CDR3 has 14 amino acids. Trimming removed 5 bases at V and 8 bases at J, with 15 bases between. The library came from three nested PCR rounds adapted from ARM-PCR protocols. MiXCR was run by TCRdb on the multiplex PCR reads, yielding one entry per CDR3 protein. Here the sample spans under 250,000 distinct CDR3 sequences, about 71% being singletons. No cell sorting was done before RNA was extracted from the tissue. Donors were chemotherapy-naive, newly diagnosed lung cancer surgical patients in China, August–November 2014. V is TRBV11-2 and J is TRBJ1-4; unclear D gene. Sequencing was carried out using lung tumor tissue. This clonotype originated in a man between 60 and 75 years old with non-small cell lung cancer. This chain's CDR3 is CASSVGRFKEKLFF. In nucleotides, the CDR3 is TGTGCCAGCAGCGTGGGTCGGTTTAAAGAAAAACTGTTTTTT.